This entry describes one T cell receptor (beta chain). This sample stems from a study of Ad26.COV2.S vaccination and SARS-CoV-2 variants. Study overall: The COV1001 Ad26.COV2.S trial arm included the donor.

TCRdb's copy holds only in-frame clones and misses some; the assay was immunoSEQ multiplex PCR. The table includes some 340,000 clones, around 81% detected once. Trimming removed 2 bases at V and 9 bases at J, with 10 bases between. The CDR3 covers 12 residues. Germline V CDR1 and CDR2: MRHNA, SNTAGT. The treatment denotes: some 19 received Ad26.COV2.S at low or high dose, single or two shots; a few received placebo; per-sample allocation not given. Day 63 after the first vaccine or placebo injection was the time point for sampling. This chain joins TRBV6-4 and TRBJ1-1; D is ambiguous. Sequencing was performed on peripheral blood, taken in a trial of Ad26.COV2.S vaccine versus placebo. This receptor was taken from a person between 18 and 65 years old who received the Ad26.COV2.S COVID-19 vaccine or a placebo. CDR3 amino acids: CASSDGGRQAFF. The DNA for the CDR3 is TGTGCCAGCAGTGACGGCGGGCGCCAAGCTTTCTTT.